This T cell receptor beta chain was identified during a study of shared clonotypes between healthy human individuals. Study-wide results and limits: Of the naive CD4 clonotypes, about 5% were shared across several donors. The study generally estimated greater richness for naive than memory subsets.

This clone occurred once. Its antigen is unidentified. The data were produced by immunoSEQ multiplex PCR, yet TCRdb's version contains in-frame clones alone and is incomplete. In the table there are about 1.5 million clones, more than 95% of which are singletons. From germline, CDR1 is KGHSH and CDR2 LQKENI. CDR3 length: 16 amino acids. Trimming left V 6 bases short and J 2 bases short, with 18 bases between. The specimen was naive CD4+ T cells sorted from blood. Subset of the sample: CD45RA+ positively selected. The chain has TRBV18 and TRBJ2-3; no clear D gene. The origin of this receptor is a man aged 30-40 years in good health. The CDR3 loop reads CASSDLWIKNTDTQYF. The CDR3 DNA follows: TGTGCCAGCTCGGACCTGTGGATAAAAAACACAGATACGCAGTATTTT.